Listed below are T cell receptor beta chains from one sample, sequenced in a study of blood T cell repertoires in COVID-19. Libraries were prepared by immunoSEQ multiplex PCR; TCRdb keeps only in-frame clonotypes and omits some of them. The repertoire includes tens of thousands of clones, around 82% of them detected once, and about 5% sits in the top ten. The specimen sequenced was peripheral blood. The receptors stem from a human donor in a cohort sampled during active COVID-19. Both conserved end residues are part of each CDR3. D genes are given only for firm matches. Clone size appears in some rows only: once, few, many, or a class for an expanded clone.

V: TRBV3-1/TRBV3-2; D: NA; size: NA; J: TRBJ1-3; DNA: TGTGCCAGCAGCCAAGCTCAGGGGATGGCCATATATTTT; CDR3: CASSQAQGMAIYF
V: TRBV18; D: TRBD1; size: NA; J: TRBJ2-5; DNA: TGTGCCAGCTCACCGTACCAGGGGGCAGGGGAGACCCAGTACTTC; CDR3: CASSPYQGAGETQYF
V: TRBV2; D: NA; size: NA; J: TRBJ1-6; DNA: TGTGCCAGCAGTGAAGGACAATGGAATTCACCCCTCCACTTT; CDR3: CASSEGQWNSPLHF
V: TRBV19; D: NA; size: NA; J: TRBJ2-7; DNA: TGTGCCAGTAGTTACGGGACAAGCTCCTACGAGCAGTACTTC; CDR3: CASSYGTSSYEQYF
V: TRBV27; D: NA; size: NA; J: TRBJ2-2; DNA: TGTGCCAGCAGTGCCCAGACAGTCTCGGAGCTGTTTTTT; CDR3: CASSAQTVSELFF
V: TRBV14; D: TRBD2; size: NA; J: TRBJ2-1; DNA: TGTGCCAGCAGCTTCACTAGCGGGGGGGCCGATGAGCAGTTCTTC; CDR3: CASSFTSGGADEQFF
V: TRBV6-5; D: NA; size: NA; J: TRBJ2-4; DNA: TGTGCCAGCAGTTCCTCCAGGGGTAACATTCAGTACTTC; CDR3: CASSSSRGNIQYF
V: TRBV2; D: NA; size: NA; J: TRBJ2-6; DNA: TGTGCCAGCAGCCTCGACAAGGCCAACGTCCTGACTTTC; CDR3: CASSLDKANVLTF
V: TRBV9; D: NA; size: NA; J: TRBJ1-4; DNA: TGTGCCAGCAGCCCCCGCCCCGGCGGAAAACTGTTTTTT; CDR3: CASSPRPGGKLFF
V: TRBV4-2; D: NA; size: NA; J: TRBJ2-1; DNA: TGTGCCAGCAGCCAAGTGCTGGGGGGTAAGAATGAGCAGTTCTTC; CDR3: CASSQVLGGKNEQFF
V: TRBV5-5; D: TRBD1; size: NA; J: TRBJ1-2; DNA: TGTGCCAGCTCCCTTCCGGGACAGCCGCATGGCTACACCTTC; CDR3: CASSLPGQPHGYTF
V: TRBV19; D: TRBD1; size: few; J: TRBJ1-5; DNA: TGTGCCAGTAGTTACCAGGGGGGCTATCAGCCCCAGCATTTT; CDR3: CASSYQGGYQPQHF
V: TRBV5-1; D: TRBD2; size: NA; J: TRBJ2-1; DNA: TGCGCCAGCAGCTACGATATGGGACTAGCGGGGGATACTAATGAGCAGTTCTTC; CDR3: CASSYDMGLAGDTNEQFF
V: TRBV30; D: NA; size: NA; J: TRBJ2-7; DNA: TGTGCCTGGAGTGTATCACGGGACTCCTACGAGCAGTACTTC; CDR3: CAWSVSRDSYEQYF
V: TRBV5-1; D: NA; size: NA; J: TRBJ2-7; DNA: TGCGCCAGCAGCACCCCCCGGGATGCACACTACGAGCAGTACTTC; CDR3: CASSTPRDAHYEQYF
V: TRBV5-1; D: NA; size: NA; J: TRBJ2-3; DNA: TGCGCCAGCAGCTTGGCCCCCTCCCCCACAGATACGCAGTATTTT; CDR3: CASSLAPSPTDTQYF
V: TRBV10-2; D: NA; size: once; J: TRBJ1-5; DNA: TGCGCCAGCTCGGGGGGGGCATATCAGCCCCAGCATTTT; CDR3: CASSGGAYQPQHF
V: TRBV18; D: TRBD1; size: NA; J: TRBJ1-5; DNA: TGTGCCAGCTCACAGGACAGGGATCAGCCCCAGCATTTT; CDR3: CASSQDRDQPQHF
V: TRBV10-3; D: NA; size: NA; J: TRBJ2-3; DNA: TGTGCCATCAGTGACGTAGCGGCTAGCACAGATACGCAGTATTTT; CDR3: CAISDVAASTDTQYF
V: TRBV4-1; D: NA; size: few; J: TRBJ2-2; DNA: TGCGCCAGCTCGGGGCGGCGGGGCGGGGAGCTGTTTTTT; CDR3: CASSGRRGGELFF
V: TRBV5-6; D: TRBD1; size: few; J: TRBJ1-2; DNA: TGTGCCAGCAGCACAGGACAGGGGGCTTATGGCTACACCTTC; CDR3: CASSTGQGAYGYTF
V: TRBV6-6; D: NA; size: once; J: TRBJ2-7; DNA: TGTGCCAGCAGTTACTTTGGTTTCAGGGGGGACGACGAGCAGTACTTC; CDR3: CASSYFGFRGDDEQYF
V: TRBV30; D: NA; size: NA; J: TRBJ1-2; DNA: TGTGCCTGGACCAGACCGGGAGGGACCTACACCTTC; CDR3: CAWTRPGGTYTF
V: TRBV9; D: TRBD1; size: NA; J: TRBJ2-6; DNA: TGTGCCAGCAGCGAACCCGGGACAGGAGGCTCTGGGGCCAACGTCCTGACTTTC; CDR3: CASSEPGTGGSGANVLTF
V: TRBV7-6; D: NA; size: NA; J: TRBJ2-3; DNA: TGTGCCAGCAGCCCCCAGGAGGGGGATACGCAGTATTTT; CDR3: CASSPQEGDTQYF
V: TRBV6-2/TRBV6-3; D: TRBD1; size: few; J: TRBJ1-1; DNA: TGTGCCAGCAGTCAGGGACAGGGGACTGAAGCTTTCTTT; CDR3: CASSQGQGTEAFF
V: TRBV5-1; D: TRBD2; size: NA; J: TRBJ2-5; DNA: TGCGCCAGCAGCTCCCAACTAGCGGGGGCGAGGGAGACCCAGTACTTC; CDR3: CASSSQLAGARETQYF
V: TRBV5-6; D: TRBD1; size: few; J: TRBJ1-1; DNA: TGTGCCAGCAGCGAAGTTACAGGGGTGAGCACTGAAGCTTTCTTT; CDR3: CASSEVTGVSTEAFF
V: TRBV19; D: TRBD2; size: NA; J: TRBJ2-3; DNA: TGTGCCAGTACCTCCCAAGCGGGGGTTCACGTTACGCAGTATTTT; CDR3: CASTSQAGVHVTQYF
V: TRBV12-3/TRBV12-4; D: NA; size: NA; J: TRBJ2-7; DNA: TGTGCCAGCAGTTCCAGGGAAGGGGTTCAGCAGTACTTC; CDR3: CASSSREGVQQYF
V: TRBV11-3; D: TRBD2; size: NA; J: TRBJ2-7; DNA: TGTGCCAGCAGCTTAGATCAGTCTAGCGGGGGGGGCGCCTCTCCCAGCTACGAGCAGTACTTC; CDR3: CASSLDQSSGGGASPSYEQYF
V: TRBV7-2; D: NA; size: NA; J: TRBJ2-5; DNA: TGTGCCAGCAGCTTAGGTGTGGGGGGACAAGAGACCCAGTACTTC; CDR3: CASSLGVGGQETQYF
V: TRBV6-2/TRBV6-3; D: TRBD2; size: NA; J: TRBJ2-3; DNA: TGTGCCAGCAGTTTAGCGGGGGGGTACACAGATACGCAGTATTTT; CDR3: CASSLAGGYTDTQYF
V: TRBV5-1; D: TRBD1; size: NA; J: TRBJ2-3; DNA: TGCGCCAGCAGCCGACAGGGAAGCCACCCAGACTTTACGCAGTATTTT; CDR3: CASSRQGSHPDFTQYF
V: TRBV6-2/TRBV6-3; D: TRBD1; size: NA; J: TRBJ2-3; DNA: TGTGCCAGCAGCCGGGGACAGGGAACAGATACGCAGTATTTT; CDR3: CASSRGQGTDTQYF
V: TRBV30; D: TRBD1; size: NA; J: TRBJ1-1; DNA: TGTGCCTGGAACAGGGGGAGTGAAGCTTTCTTT; CDR3: CAWNRGSEAFF
V: TRBV6-5; D: NA; size: few; J: TRBJ1-1; DNA: TGTGCCACCTCCGTGGAGATCAACACTGAAGCTTTCTTT; CDR3: CATSVEINTEAFF
V: TRBV19; D: TRBD1; size: once; J: TRBJ1-4; DNA: TGTGCCAACAGTAGGGACAGGGGTGAAAAACTGTTTTTT; CDR3: CANSRDRGEKLFF
V: TRBV11-2; D: NA; size: NA; J: TRBJ1-3; DNA: TGTGCCAGCAGCTTCGACAGTTCTGGAAACACCATATATTTT; CDR3: CASSFDSSGNTIYF
V: TRBV6-5; D: NA; size: NA; J: TRBJ1-6; DNA: TGTGCCAGCAGGCGCGGGGAAAATTCACCCCTCCACTTT; CDR3: CASRRGENSPLHF
V: TRBV15; D: TRBD2; size: NA; J: TRBJ2-5; DNA: TGTGCCACCAGCAGAGATCTGATACTAGCGGGGGTAGAGACCCAGTACTTC; CDR3: CATSRDLILAGVETQYF
V: TRBV6-5; D: NA; size: NA; J: TRBJ1-3; DNA: TGTGCCAGCAGTTTGCTTGACAGTTACTCTGGAAACACCATATATTTT; CDR3: CASSLLDSYSGNTIYF
V: TRBV30; D: TRBD2; size: once; J: TRBJ2-3; DNA: TGTGCCTGGACCGCTAGCGGGGTATCCACAGATACGCAGTATTTT; CDR3: CAWTASGVSTDTQYF
V: TRBV9; D: TRBD1; size: NA; J: TRBJ1-5; DNA: TGTGCCACTCCGGACAGGGACGGCAATCAGCCCCAGCATTTT; CDR3: CATPDRDGNQPQHF
V: TRBV5-1; D: NA; size: once; J: TRBJ2-7; DNA: TGCGCCAGCAGCTCTCAGTACCACGAGCAGTACTTC; CDR3: CASSSQYHEQYF
V: TRBV11-3; D: TRBD1; size: NA; J: TRBJ1-4; DNA: TGTGCCAGCAGCTTGGACAGGCTGGGAAGAGAGGAAAAACTGTTTTTT; CDR3: CASSLDRLGREEKLFF
V: TRBV15; D: TRBD2; size: NA; J: TRBJ2-5; DNA: TGTGCCACCAGCAGAGGTAGCGGGGGGGCGGAGGAGACCCAGTACTTC; CDR3: CATSRGSGGAEETQYF